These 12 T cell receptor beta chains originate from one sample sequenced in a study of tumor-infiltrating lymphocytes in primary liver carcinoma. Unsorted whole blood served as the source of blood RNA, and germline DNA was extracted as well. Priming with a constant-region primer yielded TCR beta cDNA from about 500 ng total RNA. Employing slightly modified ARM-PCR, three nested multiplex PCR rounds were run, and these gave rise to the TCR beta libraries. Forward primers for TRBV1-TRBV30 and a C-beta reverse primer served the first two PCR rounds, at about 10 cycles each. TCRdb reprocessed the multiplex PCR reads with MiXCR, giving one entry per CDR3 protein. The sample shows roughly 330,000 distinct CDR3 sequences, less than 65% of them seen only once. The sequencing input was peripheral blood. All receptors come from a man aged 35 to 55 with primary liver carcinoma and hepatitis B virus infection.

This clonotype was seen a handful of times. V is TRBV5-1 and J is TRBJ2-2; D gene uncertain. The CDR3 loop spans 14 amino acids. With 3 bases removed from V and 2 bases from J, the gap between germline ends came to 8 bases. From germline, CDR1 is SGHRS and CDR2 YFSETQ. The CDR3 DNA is TGCGCCAGCAGCTCCTCAACAAACACCGGGGAGCTGTTTTTT. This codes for CASSSSTNTGELFF.

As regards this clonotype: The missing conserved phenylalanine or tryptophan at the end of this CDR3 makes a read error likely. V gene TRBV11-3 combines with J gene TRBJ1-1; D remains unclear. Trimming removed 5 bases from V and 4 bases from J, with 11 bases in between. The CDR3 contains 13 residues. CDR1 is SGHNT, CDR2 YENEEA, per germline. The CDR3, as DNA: TGTGCCAGCAGCCTCCCGGGTAGCACTGAAGCTTTCCTT. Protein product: CASSLPGSTEAFL.

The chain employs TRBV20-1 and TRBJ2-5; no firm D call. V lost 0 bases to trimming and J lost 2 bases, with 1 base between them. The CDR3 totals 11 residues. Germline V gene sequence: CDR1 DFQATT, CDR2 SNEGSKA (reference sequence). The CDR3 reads CSARDQETQYF. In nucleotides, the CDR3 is TGCAGTGCTAGAGATCAAGAGACCCAGTACTTC.

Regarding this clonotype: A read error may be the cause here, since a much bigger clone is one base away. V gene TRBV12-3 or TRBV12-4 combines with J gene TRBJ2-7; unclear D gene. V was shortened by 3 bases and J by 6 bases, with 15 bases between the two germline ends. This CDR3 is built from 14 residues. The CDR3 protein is CASSFILTVVEQYF. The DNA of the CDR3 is TGTGCCAGCAGTTTTATCCTTACAGTGGTCGAGCAGTACTTC.

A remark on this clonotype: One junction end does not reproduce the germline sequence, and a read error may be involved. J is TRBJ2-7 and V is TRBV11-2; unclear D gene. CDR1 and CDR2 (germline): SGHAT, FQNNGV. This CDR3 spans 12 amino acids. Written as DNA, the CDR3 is TGTGCCAGTAGCTTACAGCGCTACGAGCAGTACTTC. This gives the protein CASSLQRYEQYF.

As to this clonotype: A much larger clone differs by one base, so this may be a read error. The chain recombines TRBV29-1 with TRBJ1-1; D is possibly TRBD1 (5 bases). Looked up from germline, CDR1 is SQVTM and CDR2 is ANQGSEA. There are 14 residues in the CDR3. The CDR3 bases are TGCGGCGGCCTCGGGGGATCCCTTAACACTGAAGCTTTCTTT. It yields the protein CGGLGGSLNTEAFF.

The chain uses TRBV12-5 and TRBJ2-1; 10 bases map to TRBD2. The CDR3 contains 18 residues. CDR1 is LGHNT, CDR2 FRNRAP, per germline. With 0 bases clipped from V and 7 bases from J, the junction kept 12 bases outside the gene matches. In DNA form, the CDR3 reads TGTGCTAGTGGTTTGGTACTAGGGACTAGCGCGAGAGTAAATGAGCAGTTCTTC. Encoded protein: CASGLVLGTSARVNEQFF. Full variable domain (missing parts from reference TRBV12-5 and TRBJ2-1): DARVTQTPRHKVTEMGQEVTMRCQPILGHNTVFWYRQTMMQGLELLAYFRNRAPLDDSGMPKDRFSAEMPDATLATLKIQPSEPRDSAVYFCASGLVLGTSARVNEQFFGPGTRLTVL.

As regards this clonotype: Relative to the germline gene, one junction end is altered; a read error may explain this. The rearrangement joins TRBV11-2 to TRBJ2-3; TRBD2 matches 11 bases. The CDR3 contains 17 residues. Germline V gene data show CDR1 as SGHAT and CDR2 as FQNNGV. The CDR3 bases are TGTGTCAGCAACTTAGGTCTAGCGGGAGGTTCCACAGATACGCAGTATTTT. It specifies CVSNLGLAGGSTDTQYF.

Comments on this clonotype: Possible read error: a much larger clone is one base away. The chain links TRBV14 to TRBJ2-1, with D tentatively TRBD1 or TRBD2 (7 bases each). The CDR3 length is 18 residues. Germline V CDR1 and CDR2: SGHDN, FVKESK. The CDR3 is CASRETTGEGVSCNEQFF. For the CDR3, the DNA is TGTGCCAGCAGAGAGACTACAGGGGAGGGGGTCTCCTGCAATGAGCAGTTCTTC.

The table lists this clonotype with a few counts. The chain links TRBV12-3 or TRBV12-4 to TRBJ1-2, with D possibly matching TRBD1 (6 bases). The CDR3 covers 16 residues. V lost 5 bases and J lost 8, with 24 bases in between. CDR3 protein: CASSANTGGVFCGYTF. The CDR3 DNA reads TGTGCCAGCAGTGCAAATACGGGGGGCGTCTTCTGCGGCTACACCTTC.

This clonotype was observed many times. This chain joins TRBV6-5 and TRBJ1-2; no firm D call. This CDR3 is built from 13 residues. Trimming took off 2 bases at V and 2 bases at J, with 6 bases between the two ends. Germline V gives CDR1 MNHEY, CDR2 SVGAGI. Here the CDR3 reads CASSYGQNYGYTF. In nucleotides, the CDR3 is TGTGCCAGCAGTTACGGGCAGAACTATGGCTACACCTTC.

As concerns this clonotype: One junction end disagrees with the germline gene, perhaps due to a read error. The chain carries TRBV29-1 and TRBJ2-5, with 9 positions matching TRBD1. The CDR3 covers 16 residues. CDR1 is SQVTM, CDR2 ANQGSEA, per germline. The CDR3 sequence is CSVEDRGTGTQETQYF. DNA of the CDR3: TGCAGCGTTGAAGATCGCGGGACAGGGACCCAAGAGACCCAATACTTC.